The 21 T cell receptor beta chains below all came from one sample that was sequenced in a study of cytomegalovirus exposure and HLA in healthy donors. With 60 Vbeta and 13 Jbeta primers, the PCR was carried out. Generated by immunoSEQ multiplex PCR, the TCRdb table keeps only in-frame clones and is missing some. The sample contains 130,000 to 150,000 clones, 79% of which appear only once. The sample taken for sequencing was PBMCs. These receptors all come from a woman in her forties in good health and CMV-seropositive.

The V call is TRBV30, the J call TRBJ1-6; no definite D call. CDR1 GTSNPN and CDR2 SVGIG come from the germline V gene (reference sequence). CDR3 length: 16 amino acids. V was cut by 0 bases and J by 9 bases, with 18 bases left in between. CDR3: CAWSVATKVLASPLHF. The CDR3 DNA reads as TGTGCCTGGAGTGTAGCAACTAAGGTCCTGGCTTCACCCCTCCACTTT.

This rearrangement joins TRBV6-5 to TRBJ2-7, with D possibly TRBD2 on 5 matching bases. CDR3 length equals 15 residues. Trimming removed 8 bases at V and 0 bases at J, with 17 bases between. Looked up from germline, CDR1 is MNHEY and CDR2 is SVGAGI. DNA of the CDR3: TGTGCCAGCCGGCCCGGGGTATTTGGCTCCTACGAGCAGTACTTC. Protein product: CASRPGVFGSYEQYF.

The chain carries TRBV6-5 and TRBJ1-2; possibly TRBD1 for D (5 bases). V shed 11 bases and J shed 1 base, with 11 bases lying between them. CDR3 length: 12 amino acids. Germline V CDR1 and CDR2: MNHEY, SVGAGI. CDR3: CAPRGVNYGYTF. The CDR3 nucleotides read TGTGCCCCTCGGGGGGTTAACTATGGCTACACCTTC.

This clone came up a few times. The genes are TRBV5-5 and TRBJ2-3; weak D call: TRBD1 (6 bases). The CDR3 spans 14 residues. Germline V gives CDR1 SGHKS, CDR2 YYEKEE (reference sequence). The germline V and J ends were trimmed by 0 bases and 2 bases, with 7 bases remaining between them. The chain's CDR3 is CASSLGDTTDTQYF. The CDR3 nucleotides read TGTGCCAGCAGCTTGGGGGACACCACAGATACGCAGTATTTT. Using reference TRBV5-5 and TRBJ2-3 for the parts outside the CDR3, the full variable domain is DAGVTQSPTHLIKTRGQQVTLRCSPISGHKSVSWYQQVLGQGPQFIFQYYEKEERGRGNFPDRFSARQFPNYSSELNVNALLLGDSALYLCASSLGDTTDTQYFGPGTRLTVL.

V is TRBV6-1 and J is TRBJ1-6, with a tentative D call TRBD1 (5 bases). This CDR3 spans 13 amino acids. V shed 11 bases and J shed 8 bases, with 16 bases lying between them. The germline V gene encodes CDR1 MNHNS and CDR2 SASEGT. The DNA of the CDR3 is TGTGCCGCGGAGGAGGGGAAGGATTCACCCCTCCACTTT. This gives the protein CAAEEGKDSPLHF.

V gene TRBV5-4 combines with J gene TRBJ1-2; TRBD1 agrees at 9 bases. The V and J ends lost 0 bases and 5 bases, in that order; junction bases with no gene match: 5. Germline loops: CDR1 SGHNT, CDR2 YYREEE (reference sequence). There are 15 residues in the CDR3. Here the CDR3 reads CASSLDPGTGYGYTF. CDR3 bases: TGTGCCAGCAGCTTGGATCCGGGGACAGGGTATGGCTACACCTTC.

The chain links TRBV12-5 to TRBJ2-5, with D perhaps matching TRBD1 (6 bases). Germline CDR1 LGHNT, CDR2 FRNRAP. V shed 0 bases and J shed 0 bases, with 23 bases lying between them. The CDR3 spans 20 residues. The CDR3 region has the DNA TGTGCTAGTGGTTTGGTAAATACCTTACGCAGGGACAATAACCAAGAGACCCAGTACTTC. Protein: CASGLVNTLRRDNNQETQYF.

This chain links TRBV10-1 with TRBJ2-2, with D tentatively TRBD1 (6 bases). CDR1 is WNHNN and CDR2 is SYGVQD in the germline V gene (reference sequence). This CDR3 has 18 amino acids. Trimming shortened V by 8 bases and J by 2 bases, and 24 bases separated the two germline ends. In DNA, the CDR3 is TGCGCCAGCGACCTTGATCCCAGGGGCCCGCGTAACACCGGGGAGCTGTTTTTT. This sequence encodes CASDLDPRGPRNTGELFF.

This CDR3 reads CASGQVPGQGSNTGELFF. The CDR3 nucleotides are TGTGCTAGTGGCCAAGTCCCGGGACAGGGGTCGAACACCGGGGAGCTGTTTTTT. V gene TRBV12-5 combines with J gene TRBJ2-2; 10 bases match TRBD1. Trimming took 6 bases from V and 0 from J; bases not matched to a gene: 10. Germline assignment: CDR1 LGHNT and CDR2 FRNRAP. The CDR3 runs to 18 residues. Together with reference TRBV12-5 and TRBJ2-2, the CDR3 gives the full variable domain: DARVTQTPRHKVTEMGQEVTMRCQPILGHNTVFWYRQTMMQGLELLAYFRNRAPLDDSGMPKDRFSAEMPDATLATLKIQPSEPRDSAVYFCASGQVPGQGSNTGELFFGEGSRLTVL.

V gene TRBV7-9 combines with J gene TRBJ1-4, with no clear D. The CDR3 consists of 15 residues. Trimming pared 5 bases from V and 5 bases from J, leaving 15 bases between. Germline V gives CDR1 SEHNR, CDR2 FQNEAQ (reference sequence). This CDR3 reads CASSAARKRNEKLFF. CDR3 nucleotides: TGTGCCAGCAGCGCCGCGAGGAAGAGGAATGAAAAACTGTTTTTT.

The chain recombines TRBV6-1 with TRBJ1-1; no firm D call. In germline, CDR1 is MNHNS, CDR2 SASEGT. CDR3 length: 11 amino acids. V lost 7 bases to trimming and J lost 3 bases, with 6 bases between them. The CDR3 sequence is CASTGDTEAFF. CDR3 nucleotides: TGTGCCAGCACCGGGGACACTGAAGCTTTCTTT.

The chain carries TRBV5-1 and TRBJ2-1; 7 bases map to TRBD1. Looked up from germline, CDR1 is SGHRS and CDR2 is YFSETQ. This CDR3 has 13 residues. The V segment lost 4 bases and the J segment 6 bases; nucleotides outside the gene matches: 4. CDR3 sequence reads: CASSPGTVNEQFF. The CDR3 DNA is TGCGCCAGCAGCCCCGGGACAGTCAATGAGCAGTTCTTC.

The chain combines TRBV7-9 with TRBJ2-1; D is ambiguous. Germline lookup yields CDR1 SEHNR and CDR2 FQNEAQ (reference sequence). The V gene lost 2 bases and the J gene lost 2 bases, with 10 bases spanning the gap. This CDR3 contains 15 residues. In nucleotides, the CDR3 is TGTGCCAGCAGCTTATCTCGAGGAGCCTACAATGAGCAGTTCTTC. The encoded protein is CASSLSRGAYNEQFF.

This chain links TRBV5-4 with TRBJ2-3; 7 bases are shared with TRBD2. Per the germline V gene, CDR1 is SGHNT and CDR2 is YYREEE (reference sequence). The CDR3 runs 15 residues. J gave up 6 bases and V 2 bases, and 9 bases lay outside the gene matches. Here the CDR3 reads CASSFLGRREDTQYF. CDR3 sequence (DNA): TGTGCCAGCAGCTTTCTAGGCCGGCGGGAGGATACGCAGTATTTT.

This rearrangement joins TRBV7-9 to TRBJ1-2; 8 bases line up with TRBD1. The J segment lost 6 bases and the V segment lost 0 bases, leaving 3 bases of the junction unmatched. Germline V gene sequence: CDR1 SEHNR, CDR2 FQNEAQ (reference sequence). The CDR3 has 14 amino acids. This CDR3 reads CASSLAGQVDGYTF. CDR3 in DNA: TGTGCCAGCAGCTTAGCGGGACAGGTGGATGGCTACACCTTC.

The rearrangement joins TRBV5-1 to TRBJ2-5; D gene unclear. The CDR3 is 15 residues long. The ends were cut back, 0 bases at V and 5 bases at J, with 14 bases in the middle. Per the germline V gene, CDR1 is SGHRS and CDR2 is YFSETQ. This chain's CDR3 is CASSLVPPPQETQYF. In DNA, the CDR3 is TGCGCCAGCAGCTTGGTCCCCCCACCCCAGGAGACCCAGTACTTC.

This clone has just one count. V is TRBV7-6 and J is TRBJ2-7; TRBD1 aligns across 9 bases. Trimming cost V 5 bases and J 3 bases; bases outside gene matches: 8. Germline assignment: CDR1 SGHVS and CDR2 FNYEAQ. CDR3 length equals 15 residues. This CDR3 is CASSPRRTGDYEQYF. The CDR3 nucleotides read TGTGCCAGCAGCCCCCGACGGACAGGGGACTACGAGCAGTACTTC.

This clone was observed once. This chain links TRBV2 with TRBJ2-7, with 9 bases aligning to TRBD2. The CDR3 extends over 16 amino acids. Germline lookup yields CDR1 SNHLY and CDR2 FYNNEI. J lost 6 bases, V lost 2 bases, and 11 bases had no gene match. CDR3 region: CASSESHPAGGFEQYF. CDR3 DNA: TGTGCCAGCAGTGAAAGCCACCCAGCGGGGGGCTTCGAGCAGTACTTC.

This rearrangement joins TRBV6-5 to TRBJ2-7, with D perhaps TRBD2 (6 bases). The CDR3 extends over 13 amino acids. Trimming shortened V by 4 bases and J by 7 bases, and 14 bases separated the two germline ends. Germline V lookup: CDR1 MNHEY, CDR2 SVGAGI. The CDR3 DNA is TGTGCCAGCAGTTCCGTCAGGGAGGCAGAGCAGTACTTC. As protein: CASSSVREAEQYF.

Remarks on this clone: Its ends do not fully match the called genes, so a read error is possible. The same CDR3 can be traced to other DNA sequences in this sample. The chain has TRBV5-4 and TRBJ2-3; 8 bases are shared with TRBD2. Germline V gives CDR1 SGHNT, CDR2 YYREEE (reference sequence). The CDR3 runs to 15 residues. The CDR3 nucleotides are TGTGCCAGCAGCTCCGTAGCGGGGAGCACTGATACGCAGTATTTT. It codes for CASSSVAGSTDTQYF.

The V and J genes are TRBV11-2 and TRBJ2-5; 8 nucleotides align to TRBD1. Germline trimming cut 5 bases from V and 4 bases from J; bases unmatched to any gene: 6. CDR1 SGHAT and CDR2 FQNNGV come from the germline V gene. This CDR3 comprises 14 residues. The CDR3 nucleotides read TGTGCCAGCAGCACCCGGACAGGGAGAGAGACCCAGTACTTC. Residues: CASSTRTGRETQYF.